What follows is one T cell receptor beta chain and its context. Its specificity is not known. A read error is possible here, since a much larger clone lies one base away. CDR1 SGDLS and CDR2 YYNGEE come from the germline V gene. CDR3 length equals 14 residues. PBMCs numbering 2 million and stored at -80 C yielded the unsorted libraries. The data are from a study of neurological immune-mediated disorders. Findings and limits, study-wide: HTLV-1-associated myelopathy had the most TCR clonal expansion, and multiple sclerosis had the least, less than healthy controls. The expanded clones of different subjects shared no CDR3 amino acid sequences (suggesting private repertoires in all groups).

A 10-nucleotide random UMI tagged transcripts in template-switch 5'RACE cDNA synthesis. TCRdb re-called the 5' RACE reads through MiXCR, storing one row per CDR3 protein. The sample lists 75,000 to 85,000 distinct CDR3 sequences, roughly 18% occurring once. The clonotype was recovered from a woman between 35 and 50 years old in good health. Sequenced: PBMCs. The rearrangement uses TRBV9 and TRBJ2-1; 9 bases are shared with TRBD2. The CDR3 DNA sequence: TGTGTCAGCAGCGTGCTAGCGGGGAACAATGAGCAGTTCTTC. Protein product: CVSSVLAGNNEQFF.